This T cell receptor (beta chain) stems from a study of Graves' ophthalmopathy and Graves' hyperthyroidism. This clonotype was counted only a few times. The antigen is not known. CDR1 is SGHAT, CDR2 FQDESV, per germline (reference sequence). The V gene end was trimmed by 5 bases and the J gene end by 8 bases; junction bases not matched to a gene: 6. The CDR3 is 13 residues long. Study-wide points: A 13-signature model separated ophthalmopathy from stable hyperthyroidism, 85% to 90% sensitivity, 81.08% specificity.

RNA transcripts were the template, and TCR beta CDR3 regions were amplified from them. RT-PCR was first run with HTBI primers, then multiplex PCR in a second round. Each CDR3 protein is one row after TCRdb ran MiXCR on the multiplex PCR reads. The sample lists 200,000 to 250,000 distinct CDR3 sequences, approximately 29% occurring once. The source material was peripheral blood. This TCR derives from a man aged 45 to 65 with Graves' ophthalmopathy. This chain connects TRBV11-1 to TRBJ1-1; 9 bases fit TRBD1. CDR3 in amino acids: CASSLRQGGEAFF. The CDR3 DNA sequence: TGTGCCAGCAGCCTTAGACAGGGGGGCGAAGCTTTCTTT.